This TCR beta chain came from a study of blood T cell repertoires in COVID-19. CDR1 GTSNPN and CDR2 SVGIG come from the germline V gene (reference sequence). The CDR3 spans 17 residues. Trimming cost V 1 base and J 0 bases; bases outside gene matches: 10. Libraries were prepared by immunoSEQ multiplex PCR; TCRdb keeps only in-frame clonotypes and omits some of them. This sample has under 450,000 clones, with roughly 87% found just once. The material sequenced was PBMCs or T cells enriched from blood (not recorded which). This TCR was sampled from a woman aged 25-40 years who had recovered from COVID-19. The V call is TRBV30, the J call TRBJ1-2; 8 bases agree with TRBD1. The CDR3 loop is CAWSGGTGEPTNYGYTF. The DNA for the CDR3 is TGTGCCTGGAGTGGGGGGACAGGCGAGCCTACTAACTATGGCTACACCTTC.